A single sample is the source of the 18 T cell receptor beta chains below, sequenced in a study of blood T cell repertoires in COVID-19. Clones were read by immunoSEQ multiplex PCR, and TCRdb kept only the in-frame ones, dropping some. The sample includes around 280,000 clones, around 85% of them seen just once. Sequenced sample: PBMCs or T cells enriched from blood (not recorded which). These receptor sequences come from a middle-aged woman who had recovered from COVID-19.

The V and J genes are TRBV10-2 and TRBJ2-1; 7 bases are a match to TRBD2. This CDR3 spans 14 amino acids. Losses at the gene ends were 6 bases for V and 6 bases for J; bases not matched to a gene: 8. Germline-derived CDR1 and CDR2 are WSHSY and SAAADI. CDR3 in amino acids: CASSSAGTGNEQFF. The CDR3 nucleotides read TGCGCCAGCAGCTCAGCGGGGACGGGCAATGAGCAGTTCTTC.

In its sample, this clone was seen a few times. This CDR3 reads CASSYGQGLAPLHF. As DNA, the CDR3 is TGTGCCAGCAGTTACGGACAGGGGTTGGCACCCCTCCACTTT. This chain joins TRBV6-5 and TRBJ1-6; TRBD1 agrees at 9 bases. Germline CDR1 is MNHEY and CDR2 is SVGAGI. The CDR3 has 14 amino acids. With V trimmed by 2 bases and J by 11 bases, 4 bases remained unmatched.

This clone was found once. The chain has TRBV2 and TRBJ2-1, with 10 bases lining up with TRBD1. The ends lost 0 bases at V and 10 bases at J; junction bases unmatched: 9. CDR3 length: 16 amino acids. Per germline, CDR1 SNHLY and CDR2 FYNNEI. The CDR3 here is CASSEAAPGQGSEQFF. DNA for the CDR3: TGTGCCAGCAGTGAAGCAGCCCCGGGACAGGGGTCCGAGCAGTTCTTC.

This sequence joins TRBV6-2 or TRBV6-3 and TRBJ2-1, with 9 bases lining up with TRBD2. The CDR3 runs 16 residues. With 4 bases clipped from V and 8 bases from J, the junction kept 12 bases outside the gene matches. Germline V lookup: CDR1 MNHEY, CDR2 SVGEGT. The CDR3 bases are TGTGCCAGCAGTTCCCTCCGATCTAGCGGGAAAGATGAGCAGTTCTTC. Protein product: CASSSLRSSGKDEQFF.

V gene TRBV30 combines with J gene TRBJ1-5; D remains unclear. V shed 1 base and J shed 3 bases, with 7 bases lying between them. The CDR3 has 13 amino acids. The germline V gene encodes CDR1 GTSNPN and CDR2 SVGIG (reference sequence). The DNA for the CDR3 is TGTGCCTGGAGTGAGCAAAACAATCAGCCCCAGCATTTT. Translating gives CAWSEQNNQPQHF.

The rearrangement joins TRBV28 to TRBJ2-7; no definite D call. Germline values: CDR1 MDHEN, CDR2 SYDVKM. The CDR3 totals 12 residues. Trimming cost V 6 bases and J 2 bases, with 8 bases left between them. CDR3 region: CASSTEPYEQYF. The CDR3 DNA reads as TGTGCCAGCAGCACCGAGCCCTACGAGCAGTACTTC.

V is TRBV7-2 and J is TRBJ2-2; D unclear. CDR1 SGHTA and CDR2 FQGNSA come from the germline V gene. The length of the CDR3 is 11 residues. Trimming took off 3 bases at V and 8 bases at J, with 4 bases between the two ends. DNA of the CDR3: TGTGCCAGCAGCTTTACTGGGGAGCTGTTTTTT. Translation gives CASSFTGELFF.

The CDR3, as DNA: TGTGCCAGCAGCGTGCCAGGTCAGAATTCACCCCTCCACTTT. It is translated as CASSVPGQNSPLHF. The chain has TRBV9 and TRBJ1-6, with D hard to call. V was cut by 2 bases and J by 7 bases, with 10 bases left in between. Germline CDR1 SGDLS, CDR2 YYNGEE. CDR3 size: 14 residues.

The rearrangement uses TRBV5-6 and TRBJ1-5; D is undetermined. Germline values: CDR1 SGHDT, CDR2 YYEEEE. V shed 2 bases and J shed 0 bases, with 9 bases lying between them. This CDR3 region has 15 residues. This CDR3 is CASSFRGNSNQPQHF. The CDR3 coding sequence is TGTGCCAGCAGCTTCCGAGGGAATAGCAATCAGCCCCAGCATTTT. Drawing the rest from reference TRBV5-6 and TRBJ1-5, the complete variable domain is DAGVTQSPTHLIKTRGQQVTLRCSPKSGHDTVSWYQQALGQGPQFIFQYYEEEERQRGNFPDRFSGHQFPNYSSELNVNALLLGDSALYLCASSFRGNSNQPQHFGDGTRLSIL.

The rearrangement uses TRBV7-6 and TRBJ1-5; D might be TRBD1 (5 bases). The CDR3 sequence is 13 residues long. V lost 4 bases and J lost 4, with 8 bases in between. In germline, CDR1 is SGHVS, CDR2 FNYEAQ. The CDR3 spells CASSSQENQPQHF. CDR3 in DNA: TGTGCCAGCAGCTCACAGGAAAATCAGCCCCAGCATTTT. Together with reference TRBV7-6 and TRBJ1-5, the CDR3 gives the full variable domain: GAGVSQSPRYKVTKRGQDVALRCDPISGHVSLYWYRQALGQGPEFLTYFNYEAQQDKSGLPNDRFSAERPEGSISTLTIQRTEQRDSAMYRCASSSQENQPQHFGDGTRLSIL.

In regard to this clone: The same CDR3 also results from other DNA sequences found in this sample. V and J are TRBV28 and TRBJ1-2; D gene ambiguous. The CDR3 is 12 residues long. Germline CDR1 and CDR2: MDHEN and SYDVKM. The germline V and J ends were trimmed by 5 bases and 1 base, with 5 bases remaining between them. The CDR3 sequence: CASSRGNYGYTF. For the CDR3, the DNA is TGTGCCAGCAGTCGGGGTAACTATGGCTACACCTTC.

This clone showed up just a few times. The V and J genes are TRBV14 and TRBJ2-7; D is possibly TRBD2 (5 bases). CDR1 SGHDN and CDR2 FVKESK come from the germline V gene. V dropped 4 bases and J dropped 5 bases, with 15 bases sitting between them. The CDR3 spans 14 residues. The CDR3 loop reads CASSPLTLRDEQYF. The CDR3 bases are TGTGCCAGCAGCCCCCTCACTCTGAGGGACGAGCAGTACTTC.

The table lists this clone with a few counts. The J gene is TRBJ2-5, the V gene TRBV3-1 (or the pseudogene TRBV3-2); D is unclear. The germline gives CDR1 LGHDT, CDR2 YNNKEL (reference sequence). The CDR3 runs 11 residues. With 4 bases removed from V and 9 bases from J, the gap between germline ends came to 9 bases. The CDR3 sequence is CASSRRYSQYF. CDR3 in DNA: TGTGCCAGCAGCCGTCGGTATTCCCAGTACTTC.

This clone was detected only once. The chain is built from TRBV7-8 and TRBJ2-6; D is unclear. The germline V gene has CDR1 SGHVS and CDR2 FQNEAQ. The V gene lost 1 base and the J gene lost 2 bases, with 6 bases spanning the gap. This CDR3 is built from 15 residues. The CDR3 DNA reads as TGTGCCAGCAGCTTAGGGAGTGCTGGGGCCAACGTCCTGACTTTC. As protein: CASSLGSAGANVLTF.

The chain uses TRBV5-4 and TRBJ2-5; tentative D call: TRBD2 (6 bases). CDR1 SGHNT and CDR2 YYREEE come from the germline V gene (reference sequence). There are 14 residues in the CDR3. Trimming took 4 bases from V and 2 from J, leaving 12 bases between them. This CDR3 is CASSPGTAQETQYF. The CDR3 DNA sequence: TGTGCCAGCAGCCCCGGGACTGCACAAGAGACCCAGTACTTC.

The chain has TRBV27 and TRBJ1-6; 7 bases agree with TRBD1. The V and J ends lost 6 bases and 7 bases, in that order; junction bases with no gene match: 3. Germline V gene sequence: CDR1 MNHEY, CDR2 SMNVEV (reference sequence). This CDR3 spans 13 amino acids. CDR3 sequence reads: CASSRDRNSPLHF. CDR3 coding DNA: TGTGCCAGCAGCCGGGACAGAAATTCACCCCTCCACTTT.

This clone was seen a handful of times. This chain's CDR3 is CASKTNRANTIYF. CDR3 coding DNA: TGTGCCAGTAAAACTAACAGGGCAAACACCATATATTTT. V gene TRBV6-4 combines with J gene TRBJ1-3, with D tentatively TRBD1 (6 bases). V was trimmed by 9 bases and J by 6 bases, leaving 15 bases between them. The CDR3 is made up of 13 amino acids. Germline V gene sequence: CDR1 MRHNA, CDR2 SNTAGT.

The chain is built from TRBV7-2 and TRBJ2-1, with D unclear. The CDR3 extends over 14 amino acids. CDR1 is SGHTA and CDR2 is FQGNSA in the germline V gene. V was shortened by 5 bases and J by 9 bases, with 17 bases between the two germline ends. The CDR3 DNA sequence: TGTGCCAGCAGCCAAGTGGTCCAATCGGGTGAGCAGTTCTTC. This sequence encodes CASSQVVQSGEQFF.